The present TCR beta chain was sequenced within a study of blood T cell repertoires in COVID-19. Study-level background: Italy, Spain and the United States were the sources of the convalescent and acute COVID-19 samples. PBMCs, B-cell-depleted T cells, or T cells were the source of the cDNA or gDNA that made up the material.

This clone has only one observation. Original processing methods: The assay estimated nucleated cells by amplifying reference gene primers. The repertoire was sequenced with immunoSEQ multiplex PCR; TCRdb's copy has only in-frame clones and lacks some. Clone size and the V and J calls come from that table; the DNA yielded D and trimming. The sample has around 150,000 clones, 65% to 90% seen once. This clonotype was sampled from a man in his sixties or seventies with acute or convalescent COVID-19. The material sequenced was peripheral blood.

The CDR3 sequence is CASSFRSRAEVGELFF. Written as DNA, the CDR3 is TGTGCCAGCAGCTTTAGAAGCAGGGCAGAGGTCGGGGAGCTGTTTTTT. The J gene is TRBJ2-2, the V gene TRBV7-3; TRBD1 is a possible D gene (5 bases). Per the germline V gene, CDR1 is SGHTA and CDR2 is FQGTGA. Trimming removed 3 bases at V and 7 bases at J, with 18 bases between. There are 16 residues in the CDR3.